The rows below give T cell receptor beta chains drawn from one sample of a study of Ad26.COV2.S vaccination and SARS-CoV-2 variants. Only in-frame clones appear in the TCRdb table, and some are missing; sequencing was by immunoSEQ multiplex PCR. This sample has roughly 100,000 clones; around 82% occur once, and the top ten carry roughly 17%. The specimen was peripheral blood, collected after recovery from COVID-19. These TCRs come from a human donor who had recovered from COVID-19. The conserved cysteine and the conserved F or W are not part of the CDR3 here.

V: TRBV5-4; CDR3: ASKSSGGSDIQY
V: TRBV6-5; CDR3: ASSYRDRAYNEQF
V: TRBV3-1/TRBV3-2; CDR3: ASSQGIGTGELF
V: TRBV4-1; CDR3: ASSRTSETYNEQF
V: TRBV3-1/TRBV3-2; CDR3: ASSLQRTEAF
V: TRBV19; CDR3: ASSMYPPGPYGYT
V: TRBV7-9; CDR3: ASRRDFRGRHSYNEQF
V: TRBV4-3; CDR3: ASSQTRQGVLGYT
V: TRBV7-2; CDR3: ASSQGPTGISGNTIY
V: TRBV7-3; CDR3: ASSPRRGADYNEQF
V: TRBV6-2/TRBV6-3; CDR3: ASSPLGTEAF
V: TRBV5-4; CDR3: ASSLQGALESPLH
V: TRBV3-1/TRBV3-2; CDR3: ASSQQGSGNTIY
V: TRBV7-2; CDR3: ASSPPSGGAIYEQY
V: TRBV3-1/TRBV3-2; CDR3: ASSQALTDTQY
V: TRBV29-1; CDR3: SVTRTGENTEAF
V: TRBV29-1; CDR3: SVRLNTEAF
V: TRBV2; CDR3: ASREGTPEQF
V: TRBV2; CDR3: ASRDLEISGVSYEQF
V: TRBV7-2; CDR3: ASSPAGGMNTEAF
V: TRBV2; CDR3: ATSREGTEAF
V: TRBV10-2; CDR3: ASNMTILSSYEQY
V: TRBV5-1; CDR3: ASSLVAGGSNTEAF
V: TRBV6-2/TRBV6-3; CDR3: ASSTSRVETQY
V: TRBV19; CDR3: ASSIRFTASNQPQH
V: TRBV5-5; CDR3: ASSLSGLVGDTQY
V: TRBV9; CDR3: ASSAPAGGGQGVSTEAF
V: TRBV28; CDR3: ASSLYSRGLRGYT
V: TRBV4-1; CDR3: ASSQDVRSQETQY
V: TRBV19; CDR3: ASSSRQGGNYGYT
V: TRBV7-9; CDR3: ASSSTSGGHEQF
V: TRBV28; CDR3: ASSPGYREQY